These T cell receptor beta chains were read from a single sample in a study of neurological immune-mediated disorders. One entry per CDR3 protein, called by TCRdb with MiXCR from the 5' RACE reads. This table has around 70,000 distinct CDR3 sequences, 4.8% appearing once. Sequencing was done on a sample of PBMCs. These receptors were obtained from a woman in her seventies with multiple sclerosis. The CDR3 runs from the conserved cysteine through the conserved F or W.

TRBJ2-7 | TRBV29-1 | 16 | CSVERGLAGNTYEQYF
TRBJ1-2 | TRBV2 | 13 | CAIRQGRLYGYTF
TRBJ2-7 | TRBV28 | 13 | CASKVTGRYEQYF
TRBJ1-1 | TRBV7-9 | 15 | CASRGGGQENTEAFF
TRBJ1-1 | TRBV12-3/TRBV12-4 | 17 | CASSPNSGQIKNTEAFF
TRBJ2-1 | TRBV20-1 | 14 | CSVVKDRVANEQFF
TRBJ1-5 | TRBV7-2 | 16 | CASSLEGIRTNQPQHF
TRBJ2-4 | TRBV21-1 | 15 | CASSKCPTGGNIQYF
TRBJ2-5 | TRBV7-2 | 14 | CASSQSRRVETQYF
TRBJ2-1 | TRBV6-5 | 15 | CASSSLAGPYNEQFF
TRBJ2-7 | TRBV12-3/TRBV12-4 | 16 | CASSLDGTGIRGEQYF
TRBJ1-4 | TRBV18 | 15 | CASSPRTIEGEKLFF
TRBJ2-2 | TRBV6-2/TRBV6-3 | 14 | CASSYLGASGELFF
TRBJ1-2 | TRBV3-1 | 13 | CASSQIGDRGYTF
TRBJ1-1 | TRBV2 | 15 | CASSVRTGFNTEAFF
TRBJ2-4 | TRBV5-6 | 15 | CASSPRGASKNIQYF
TRBJ1-4 | TRBV7-2 | 14 | CASSATGANEKLFF
TRBJ2-3 | TRBV5-1 | 16 | CASSLPAGISTDTQYF
TRBJ2-7 | TRBV3-1 | 13 | CASSHGGAGEQYF
TRBJ2-1 | TRBV11-2 | 17 | CASSSQGTSGSYNEQFF
TRBJ2-7 | TRBV7-2 | 13 | CASSRLSSGEQYF
TRBJ2-3 | TRBV10-1 | 14 | CASSDEASTDTQYF
TRBJ1-2 | TRBV7-8 | 14 | CASSLYTADYGYTF
TRBJ2-7 | TRBV12-3/TRBV12-4 | 14 | CASSLAGSWGEQYF
TRBJ1-6 | TRBV7-2 | 13 | CASSPGGNSPLHF
TRBJ2-7 | TRBV5-1 | 14 | CASSLAGASYEQYF
TRBJ2-3 | TRBV7-2 | 16 | CASSSLGAASTDTQYF
TRBJ1-2 | TRBV12-3/TRBV12-4 | 16 | CASSLAGQGAVGGYTF
TRBJ2-3 | TRBV10-2 | 15 | CASRTSGRATDTQYF